What follows are 5 T cell receptor beta chains derived from one specimen sequenced in a study of T cell clones after liver transplantation. Only in-frame clones appear in the TCRdb table, and some are missing; sequencing was by immunoSEQ multiplex PCR. The repertoire holds more than 95,000 clones, with roughly four fifths as singletons. Sequencing was performed on CD4+ T cells from blood, taken around 50 months after liver transplant. These receptor sequences come from a human patient who received a liver transplant. The graft donor may have given rise to some T cells.

This clone has more than one count but fewer than ten. The chain is built from TRBV4-3 and TRBJ2-2; 10 bases are a match to TRBD1. With 3 bases clipped from V and 5 bases from J, the junction kept 9 bases outside the gene matches. Germline CDR1 LGHNA, CDR2 YSLEER. The CDR3 is 17 residues long. CDR3 in amino acids: CASSHIEGQGPTGELFF. CDR3 in DNA: TGCGCCAGCAGCCACATCGAGGGACAGGGGCCAACCGGGGAGCTGTTTTTT.

The V and J genes are TRBV11-1 and TRBJ2-7; D is possibly TRBD1 (5 bases). This CDR3 comprises 16 residues. Trimming left V 3 bases short and J 4 bases short, with 19 bases between. Germline V gene sequence: CDR1 SGHAT, CDR2 FQDESV (reference sequence). As DNA, the CDR3 is TGTGCCAGCAGCTTTAATAGGGCAGGGAATAGGTACGAGCAGTACTTC. It is translated as CASSFNRAGNRYEQYF. The full variable domain, with the rest looked up from reference TRBV11-1 and TRBJ2-7, is EAEVAQSPRYKITEKSQAVAFWCDPISGHATLYWYRQILGQGPELLVQFQDESVVDDSQLPKDRFSAERLKGVDSTLKIQPAELGDSAMYLCASSFNRAGNRYEQYFGPGTRLTVT.

The J gene is TRBJ2-1, the V gene TRBV11-2, with TRBD1 matching over 10 bases. From germline, CDR1 is SGHAT and CDR2 FQNNGV. Trimming cost V 5 bases and J 5 bases; bases outside gene matches: 6. The CDR3 covers 15 residues. In DNA form, the CDR3 reads TGTGCCAGCAGCCCGGGGACAGGGGCCCACAATGAGCAGTTCTTC. Residues: CASSPGTGAHNEQFF.

The genes are TRBV5-1 and TRBJ1-1, with D perhaps TRBD1 (5 bases). V lost 0 bases and J 1 base, leaving 13 bases between the germline ends. From germline, CDR1 is SGHRS and CDR2 YFSETQ. The CDR3 spans 16 residues. CDR3 residues: CASSLDLVGANTEAFF. CDR3 DNA: TGCGCCAGCAGCTTGGACCTCGTTGGGGCGAACACTGAAGCTTTCTTT. Using reference TRBV5-1 and TRBJ1-1 for the parts outside the CDR3, the full variable domain is KAGVTQTPRYLIKTRGQQVTLSCSPISGHRSVSWYQQTPGQGLQFLFEYFSETQRNKGNFPGRFSGRQFSNSRSEMNVSTLELGDSALYLCASSLDLVGANTEAFFGQGTRLTVV.

The genes are TRBV6-6 and TRBJ1-2; D gene unclear. The ends were cut back, 6 bases at V and 4 bases at J, with 9 bases in the middle. The germline gives CDR1 MNHNY, CDR2 SVGAGI (reference sequence). The CDR3 has 12 residues. CDR3 amino acids: CASRQSSYGYTF. In DNA form, the CDR3 reads TGTGCCAGCAGACAGAGTTCCTATGGCTACACCTTC.